The source of this T cell receptor beta chain is a study of blood T cell repertoires in COVID-19. Background on the study: T cells, B-cell-depleted T cells, or PBMCs provided the cDNA or gDNA that served as material.

The V and J ends lost 4 bases and 0 bases respectively, with 12 bases between them. The CDR3 extends over 15 amino acids. The germline V gene encodes CDR1 MDHEN and CDR2 SYDVKM. TCRdb keeps only in-frame clones here, not all; method: immunoSEQ multiplex PCR. The sample gives over 100,000 clones, around nine tenths of which show up once; almost 4.5% is in the top ten. The TCR was taken from a man aged 35-49 years with acute or convalescent COVID-19. The sequenced sample consisted of peripheral blood. The V call is TRBV28, the J call TRBJ1-1; D may be TRBD1 (6 bases). The CDR3 DNA reads as TGTGCCAGCAGTTCCTGGACAGAGATGAACACTGAAGCTTTCTTT. Protein: CASSSWTEMNTEAFF.